This T cell receptor beta chain was sequenced for a study of T cell responses to AZD1222 COVID-19 vaccine. Study conclusions and caveats: Unmutated variant regions are reportedly targeted by nearly half of spike-specific TCRs. Dominant CD4 TCR responses targeted spike regions 160-218 and 743-854. Clonal diversity was possibly underestimated, and white British individuals and females predominated among donors.

In regard to this clone: The antigen is undetermined.

Second-dose timings of about 4 or about 12 weeks were pooled. Looked up from germline, CDR1 is KGHSH and CDR2 is LQKENI. The CDR3 is 13 residues long. V gave up 0 bases and J gave up 8 bases, with 11 bases separating them. Assay: immunoSEQ multiplex PCR; the TCRdb copy retains only in-frame clones and omits some. Among about 180,000 clones listed, about 90% were seen once. The V and J genes are TRBV18 and TRBJ2-7; D ambiguous. This receptor was taken from an adult who received the AZD1222 COVID-19 vaccine. The input for sequencing was peripheral blood, taken 28 days after the second AZD1222 dose. CDR3 nucleotide sequence: TGTGCCAGCTCACCACCCTCTCTAGAGAAGCAGTACTTC. Translating gives CASSPPSLEKQYF.